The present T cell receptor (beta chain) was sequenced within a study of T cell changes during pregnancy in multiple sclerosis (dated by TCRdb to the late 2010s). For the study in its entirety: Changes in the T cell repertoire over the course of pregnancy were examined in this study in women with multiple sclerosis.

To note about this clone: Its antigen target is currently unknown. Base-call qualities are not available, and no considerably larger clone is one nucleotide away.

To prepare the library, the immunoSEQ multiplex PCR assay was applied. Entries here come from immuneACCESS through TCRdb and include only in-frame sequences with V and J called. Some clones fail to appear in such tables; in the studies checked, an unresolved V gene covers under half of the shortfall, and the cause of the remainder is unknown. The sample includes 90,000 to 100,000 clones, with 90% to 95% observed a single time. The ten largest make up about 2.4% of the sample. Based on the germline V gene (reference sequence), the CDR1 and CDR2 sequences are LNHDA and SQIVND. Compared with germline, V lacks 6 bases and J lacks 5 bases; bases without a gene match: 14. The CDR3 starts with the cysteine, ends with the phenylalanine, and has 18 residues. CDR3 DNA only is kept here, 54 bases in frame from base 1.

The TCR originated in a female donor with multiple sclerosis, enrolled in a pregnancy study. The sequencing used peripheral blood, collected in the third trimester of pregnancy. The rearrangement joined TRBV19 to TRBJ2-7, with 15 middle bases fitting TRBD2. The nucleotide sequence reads TGTGCCAGTAGATCTGGGACAGGACTAGCGGGAGGGTTTGACGAGCAGTACTTC. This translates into CASRSGTGLAGGFDEQYF.